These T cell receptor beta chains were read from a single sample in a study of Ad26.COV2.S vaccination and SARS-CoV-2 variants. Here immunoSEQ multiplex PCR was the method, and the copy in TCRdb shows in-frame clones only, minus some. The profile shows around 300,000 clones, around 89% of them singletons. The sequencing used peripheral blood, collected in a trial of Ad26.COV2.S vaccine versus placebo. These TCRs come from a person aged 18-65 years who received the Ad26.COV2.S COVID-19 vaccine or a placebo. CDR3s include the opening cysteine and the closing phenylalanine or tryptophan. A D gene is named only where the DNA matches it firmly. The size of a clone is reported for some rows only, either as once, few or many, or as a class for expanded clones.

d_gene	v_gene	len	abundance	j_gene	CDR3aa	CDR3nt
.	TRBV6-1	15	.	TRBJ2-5	CASREQGLAEETQYF	TGTGCCAGCCGTGAGCAGGGGCTAGCGGAAGAGACCCAGTACTTC
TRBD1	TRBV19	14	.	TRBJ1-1	CASSVQGLNTEAFF	TGTGCCAGTAGTGTACAGGGGTTGAACACTGAAGCTTTCTTT
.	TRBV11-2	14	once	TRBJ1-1	CASSLETLNTEAFF	TGTGCCAGCAGCTTAGAAACCCTGAACACTGAAGCTTTCTTT
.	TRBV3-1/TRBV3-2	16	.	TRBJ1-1	CASSPGEGYANTEAFF	TGTGCCAGCAGCCCAGGGGAGGGTTACGCGAACACTGAAGCTTTCTTT
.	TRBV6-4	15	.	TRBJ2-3	CASSDSPGGTDTQYF	TGTGCCAGCAGTGACTCGCCAGGGGGCACAGATACGCAGTATTTT
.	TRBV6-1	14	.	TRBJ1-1	CASSPLTGFSEAFF	TGTGCCAGCAGTCCACTAACAGGGTTTTCTGAAGCTTTCTTT
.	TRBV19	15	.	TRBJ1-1	CASSPLTLPNTEAFF	TGTGCCAGTAGTCCCCTGACTTTACCGAACACTGAAGCTTTCTTT
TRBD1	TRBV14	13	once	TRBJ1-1	CASSRDRVTEAFF	TGTGCCAGCAGCCGGGACAGGGTCACTGAAGCTTTCTTT
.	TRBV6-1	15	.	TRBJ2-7	CASSETWGPAYEQYF	TGTGCCAGCAGTGAAACGTGGGGACCTGCCTACGAGCAGTACTTC
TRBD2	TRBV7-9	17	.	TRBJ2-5	CASSTGRLAGGKETQYF	TGTGCCAGCAGCACTGGTAGACTAGCGGGAGGGAAGGAGACCCAGTACTTC
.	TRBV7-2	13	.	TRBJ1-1	CASRTGMNTEAFF	TGTGCCAGCCGAACAGGAATGAACACTGAAGCTTTCTTT
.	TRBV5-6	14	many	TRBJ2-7	CASSLRLATYEQYF	TGTGCCAGCAGCTTGCGTCTAGCGACCTACGAGCAGTACTTC
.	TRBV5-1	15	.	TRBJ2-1	CASSLSGGTYNEQFF	TGCGCCAGCAGCTTGTCAGGTGGGACATACAATGAGCAGTTCTTC
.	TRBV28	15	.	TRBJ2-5	CASSDQDAWGETQYF	TGTGCCAGCAGTGATCAGGACGCCTGGGGGGAGACCCAGTACTTC
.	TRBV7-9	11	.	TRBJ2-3	CASSHSDTQYF	TGTGCCAGCAGCCACTCAGATACGCAGTATTTT
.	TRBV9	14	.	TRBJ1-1	CASSVGESLREAFF	TGTGCCAGCAGCGTAGGCGAATCTCTCAGGGAAGCTTTCTTT
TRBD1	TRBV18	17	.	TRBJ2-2	CASSPRVGTADTGELFF	TGTGCCAGCTCACCCCGGGTTGGGACAGCAGACACCGGGGAGCTGTTTTTT
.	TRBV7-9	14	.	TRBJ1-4	CASSFRTGNEKLFF	TGTGCCAGCAGCTTCAGAACGGGTAATGAAAAACTGTTTTTT
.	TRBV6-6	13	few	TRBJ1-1	CASSHGQNTEAFF	TGTGCCAGCAGCCACGGACAGAACACTGAAGCTTTCTTT
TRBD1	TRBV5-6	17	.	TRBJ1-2	CASSTREDRGRNYGYTF	TGTGCCAGCAGCACCCGGGAAGACAGGGGGCGGAACTATGGCTACACCTTC
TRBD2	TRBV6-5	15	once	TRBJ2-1	CASGAGRGYYNEQFF	TGTGCCAGCGGGGCTGGGCGGGGGTACTACAATGAGCAGTTCTTC
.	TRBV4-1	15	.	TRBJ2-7	CASSQDRGGTYEQYF	TGCGCCAGCAGCCAAGATAGGGGCGGCACCTACGAGCAGTACTTC
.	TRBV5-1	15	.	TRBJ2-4	CASSFAVGDLNIQYF	TGCGCCAGCAGCTTCGCTGTAGGGGACTTAAACATTCAGTACTTC